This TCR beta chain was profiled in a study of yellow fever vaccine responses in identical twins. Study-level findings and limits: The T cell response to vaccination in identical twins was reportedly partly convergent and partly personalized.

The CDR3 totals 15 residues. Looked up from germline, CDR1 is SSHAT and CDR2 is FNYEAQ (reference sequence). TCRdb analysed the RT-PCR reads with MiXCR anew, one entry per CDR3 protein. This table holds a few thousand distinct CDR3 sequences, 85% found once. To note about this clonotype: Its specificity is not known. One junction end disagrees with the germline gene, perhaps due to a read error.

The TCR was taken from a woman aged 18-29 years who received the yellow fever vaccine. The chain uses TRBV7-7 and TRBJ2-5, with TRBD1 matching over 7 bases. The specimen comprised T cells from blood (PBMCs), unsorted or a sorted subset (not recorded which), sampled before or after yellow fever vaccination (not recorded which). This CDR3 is CASSFRQGAQETQYF. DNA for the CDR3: TGTGCTAGCAGCTTTCGACAGGGCGCCCAAGAGACCCAGTACTTC.